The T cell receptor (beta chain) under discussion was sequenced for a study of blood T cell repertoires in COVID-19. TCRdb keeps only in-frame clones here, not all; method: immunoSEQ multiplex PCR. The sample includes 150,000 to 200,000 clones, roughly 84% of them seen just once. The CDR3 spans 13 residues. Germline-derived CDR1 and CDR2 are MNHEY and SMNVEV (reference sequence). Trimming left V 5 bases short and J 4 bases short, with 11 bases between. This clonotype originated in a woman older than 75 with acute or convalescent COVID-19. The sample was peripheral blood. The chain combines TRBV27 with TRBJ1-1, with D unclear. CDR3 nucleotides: TGTGCCAGCAGTCCCCGCGGCGGCACTGAAGCTTTCTTT. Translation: CASSPRGGTEAFF.